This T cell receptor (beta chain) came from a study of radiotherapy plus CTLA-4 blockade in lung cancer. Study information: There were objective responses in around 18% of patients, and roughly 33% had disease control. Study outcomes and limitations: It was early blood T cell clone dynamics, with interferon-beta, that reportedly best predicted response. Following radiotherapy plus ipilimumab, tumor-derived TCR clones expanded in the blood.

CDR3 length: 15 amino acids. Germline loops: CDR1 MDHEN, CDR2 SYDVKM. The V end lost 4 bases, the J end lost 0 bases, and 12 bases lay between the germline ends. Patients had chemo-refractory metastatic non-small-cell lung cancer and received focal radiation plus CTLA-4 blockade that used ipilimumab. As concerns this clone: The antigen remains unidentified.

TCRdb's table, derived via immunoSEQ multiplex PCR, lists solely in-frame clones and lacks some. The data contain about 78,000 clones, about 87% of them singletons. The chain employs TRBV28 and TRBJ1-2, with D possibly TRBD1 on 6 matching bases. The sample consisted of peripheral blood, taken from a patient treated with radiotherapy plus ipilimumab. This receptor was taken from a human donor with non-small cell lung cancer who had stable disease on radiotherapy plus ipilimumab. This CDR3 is CASSSPGQANYGYTF. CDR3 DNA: TGTGCCAGCAGTTCACCGGGACAAGCTAACTATGGCTACACCTTC.